The rows below give T cell receptor beta chains drawn from one sample of a study of shared clonotypes between healthy human individuals. Sequencing used immunoSEQ multiplex PCR; TCRdb keeps in-frame clones, though not all of them. Of roughly 380,000 clones listed, around 96% are singletons. The sample consisted of memory CD8+ T cells sorted from blood. The receptors originated from a man in his thirties or forties in good health. The CDR3 runs from the conserved cysteine through the conserved F or W. The D gene is left open where the match is weak. The listing skips clone size in some rows; elsewhere it reads once, few, many or a size class.

J: TRBJ2-7
D: -
V: TRBV30
size: -
CDR3: CAWSSPRKVSYEQYF
DNA: TGTGCCTGGAGTTCCCCCAGGAAAGTCTCCTACGAGCAGTACTTC

J: TRBJ2-2
D: -
V: TRBV5-1
size: few
CDR3: CASSLEGTGELFF
DNA: TGCGCCAGCAGCTTGGAAGGCACCGGGGAGCTGTTTTTT

J: TRBJ2-7
D: -
V: TRBV20-1
size: few
CDR3: CSASPYEQYF
DNA: TGCAGTGCTAGCCCCTACGAGCAGTACTTC

J: TRBJ2-3
D: -
V: TRBV4-2
size: -
CDR3: CASSLNSGASTDTQYF
DNA: TGTGCCAGCAGCCTGAATAGCGGAGCCAGCACAGATACGCAGTATTTT

J: TRBJ2-7
D: -
V: TRBV5-1
size: -
CDR3: CASSLTHSYEQYF
DNA: TGCGCCAGCAGCTTGACCCACTCCTACGAGCAGTACTTC

J: TRBJ2-1
D: -
V: TRBV6-1
size: -
CDR3: CASKEGQSYNEQFF
DNA: TGTGCCAGCAAGGAGGGACAGTCCTACAATGAGCAGTTCTTC

J: TRBJ2-1
D: -
V: TRBV7-9
size: once
CDR3: CASGRFDNEQFF
DNA: TGTGCCAGCGGGAGGTTCGACAATGAGCAGTTCTTC

J: TRBJ2-1
D: -
V: TRBV18
size: -
CDR3: CASSPIRDNEQFF
DNA: TGTGCCAGCTCACCTATAAGAGACAATGAGCAGTTCTTC

J: TRBJ2-3
D: TRBD2
V: TRBV28
size: -
CDR3: CASSWSGRADTQYF
DNA: TGTGCCAGCAGTTGGAGCGGGAGAGCAGATACGCAGTATTTT

J: TRBJ2-3
D: TRBD1
V: TRBV28
size: -
CDR3: CASSFPSGGGTDTQYF
DNA: TGTGCCAGCAGTTTTCCTTCAGGGGGTGGCACAGATACGCAGTATTTT

J: TRBJ1-2
D: -
V: TRBV28
size: -
CDR3: CASSELGGAQNGYTF
DNA: TGTGCCAGCAGCGAACTGGGGGGGGCGCAGAATGGCTACACCTTC

J: TRBJ1-4
D: TRBD1
V: TRBV30
size: -
CDR3: CAWRRQGRKLFF
DNA: TGTGCCTGGAGGAGACAGGGGAGGAAACTGTTTTTT

J: TRBJ2-1
D: -
V: TRBV5-6
size: -
CDR3: CASSRGPEGYNEQFF
DNA: TGTGCCAGCAGCCGGGGCCCCGAGGGATACAATGAGCAGTTCTTC

J: TRBJ2-7
D: -
V: TRBV25-1
size: once
CDR3: CASSESAGYEQYF
DNA: TGTGCCAGCAGTGAATCCGCCGGCTACGAGCAGTACTTC

J: TRBJ2-7
D: -
V: TRBV27
size: -
CDR3: CASSLLSRPIYEQYF
DNA: TGTGCCAGCAGTTTATTAAGTCGACCCATTTACGAGCAGTACTTC

J: TRBJ2-7
D: -
V: TRBV10-3
size: -
CDR3: CAISGQGSSYEQYF
DNA: TGTGCCATCAGTGGTCAGGGGAGCTCCTACGAGCAGTACTTC

J: TRBJ1-2
D: -
V: TRBV5-4
size: -
CDR3: CASSLGDRRYGYTF
DNA: TGTGCCAGCAGCTTGGGAGACAGACGTTATGGCTACACCTTC

J: TRBJ2-7
D: -
V: TRBV7-2
size: -
CDR3: CASSLGGFYRELDEQYF
DNA: TGTGCCAGCAGCTTAGGTGGGTTTTACAGGGAATTGGACGAGCAGTACTTC

J: TRBJ2-5
D: TRBD1
V: TRBV5-1
size: once
CDR3: CASSSGTGIAETQYF
DNA: TGCGCCAGCAGCTCCGGGACAGGGATCGCAGAGACCCAGTACTTC

J: TRBJ2-1
D: TRBD1
V: TRBV19
size: -
CDR3: CASSIWGQGVYNEQFF
DNA: TGTGCCAGTAGTATATGGGGACAGGGGGTCTACAATGAGCAGTTCTTC

J: TRBJ1-3
D: TRBD1
V: TRBV5-4
size: -
CDR3: CASSFHRGQGHGNTIYF
DNA: TGTGCCAGCAGCTTCCACAGGGGACAAGGTCACGGAAACACCATATATTTT

J: TRBJ2-1
D: TRBD2
V: TRBV28
size: -
CDR3: CASRHSGSAYEQFF
DNA: TGTGCCAGCCGACATAGCGGGAGTGCTTATGAGCAGTTCTTC

J: TRBJ2-7
D: -
V: TRBV29-1
size: -
CDR3: CSVKGGYEQYF
DNA: TGCAGCGTAAAAGGGGGCTACGAGCAGTACTTC

J: TRBJ2-7
D: -
V: TRBV5-3
size: -
CDR3: CARSPGRPQSSYEQYF
DNA: TGTGCCAGAAGCCCCGGACGACCCCAGAGCTCCTACGAGCAGTACTTC

J: TRBJ2-1
D: -
V: TRBV5-1
size: -
CDR3: CASSLASGIEQFF
DNA: TGCGCCAGCAGCTTGGCCTCAGGGATTGAGCAGTTCTTC

J: TRBJ1-5
D: -
V: TRBV4-1
size: -
CDR3: CASSHPNQPQHF
DNA: TGCGCCAGCAGCCACCCTAATCAGCCCCAGCATTTT

J: TRBJ1-1
D: -
V: TRBV6-6
size: -
CDR3: CASSYSFGGEAFF
DNA: TGTGCCAGCAGTTACTCTTTCGGCGGGGAAGCTTTCTTT

J: TRBJ1-5
D: TRBD1
V: TRBV28
size: -
CDR3: CASSLSGQGVNQPQHF
DNA: TGTGCCAGCAGTTTATCCGGGCAGGGGGTTAATCAGCCCCAGCATTTT

J: TRBJ2-3
D: -
V: TRBV5-4
size: few
CDR3: CASSFTDTQYF
DNA: TGTGCCAGCAGCTTCACAGATACGCAGTATTTT

J: TRBJ1-5
D: -
V: TRBV7-3
size: once
CDR3: CASSYQCNQPQHF
DNA: TGTGCCAGCAGCTATCAGTGCAATCAGCCCCAGCATTTT

J: TRBJ1-4
D: -
V: TRBV5-1
size: -
CDR3: CASSLGGVTNEKLFF
DNA: TGCGCCAGCAGCTTGGGCGGGGTGACTAATGAAAAACTGTTTTTT

J: TRBJ2-7
D: TRBD2
V: TRBV9
size: -
CDR3: CASSPVAGAGYEQYF
DNA: TGTGCCAGCAGCCCCGTAGCGGGAGCCGGCTACGAGCAGTACTTC

J: TRBJ1-4
D: -
V: TRBV19
size: -
CDR3: CASTPHCWFPTAGAREKLFF
DNA: TGTGCCAGTACCCCCCACTGCTGGTTCCCCACTGCAGGGGCCAGGGAAAAACTGTTTTTT